Listed here are 5 T cell receptor beta chains from one sample, sequenced in a study of blood T cell repertoires in COVID-19. Libraries were prepared by immunoSEQ multiplex PCR; TCRdb keeps only in-frame clonotypes and omits some of them. The repertoire holds around 170,000 clones, with about 80% as singletons. Specimen: peripheral blood. The receptors here all came from a man aged 25 to 40 with active or convalescent COVID-19.

A remark on this clone: At one boundary the junction diverges from the germline segment, which might be a read error. The V gene is TRBV2, the J gene TRBJ1-5; D is perhaps TRBD1 (6 bases). The CDR3 has 13 residues. Germline CDR1 SNHLY, CDR2 FYNNEI. CDR3 sequence reads: CASTREGGKPQHF. Written as DNA, the CDR3 is TGTGCAAGCACACGGGAGGGGGGCAAGCCCCAGCATTTT.

Written as DNA, the CDR3 is TGCGCCAGCAGCTTGACGGGAGGCCGGTTCAATGAGCAGTTCTTC. Translated: CASSLTGGRFNEQFF. This chain links TRBV5-1 with TRBJ2-1; 7 bases fit TRBD2. Looked up from germline, CDR1 is SGHRS and CDR2 is YFSETQ. V trimming: 1 base; J trimming: 6 bases; junction bases outside the gene matches: 7. This CDR3 is built from 15 residues.

J is TRBJ2-7 and V is TRBV3-1 (or the pseudogene TRBV3-2); 9 positions match TRBD1. The CDR3 contains 17 residues. CDR1 and CDR2 from the germline V gene are LGHDT and YNNKEL (reference sequence). V was pared by 2 bases and J by 4 bases, with 12 bases of the junction left unmatched. The chain's CDR3 is CASSQFPTDRGGYEQYF. Written as DNA, the CDR3 is TGTGCCAGCAGCCAATTCCCCACGGACAGGGGAGGGTACGAGCAGTACTTC.

This chain uses TRBV2 with TRBJ1-1; D is perhaps TRBD1 (5 bases). V was pared by 5 bases and J by 1 base, with 23 bases between. Germline CDR1 SNHLY, CDR2 FYNNEI. The CDR3 is 18 residues long. The CDR3 reads CASSIPQRDFLTNTEAFF. In DNA, the CDR3 is TGTGCCAGCAGTATACCCCAAAGGGACTTTCTAACGAACACTGAAGCTTTCTTT.

This chain connects TRBV9 to TRBJ1-4, with D possibly being TRBD1 (5 bases). V was shortened by 3 bases and J by 8 bases, with 14 bases between the two germline ends. This CDR3 has 14 residues. The V gene's germline CDR1 is SGDLS and CDR2 YYNGEE. DNA for the CDR3: TGTGCCAGCAGCGGGCTCAGGGAAGGGGAAAAACTGTTTTTT. Amino acid sequence: CASSGLREGEKLFF.